Below are 15 T cell receptor beta chains sequenced from a single sample in a study of shared clonotypes between healthy human individuals. Only in-frame clones appear in the TCRdb table, and some are missing; sequencing was by immunoSEQ multiplex PCR. Of approximately 2.1 million clones in the sample, approximately 95% were seen once. The sequenced sample consisted of naive CD4+ T cells from PBMCs. Indicated subset: CD45RA+ positively selected. The source is a man younger than 35 in good health. Some clones in this sample may be carry-over from other donors' samples.

The V call is TRBV7-2, the J call TRBJ2-7, with a possible D match to TRBD2 (6 bases). Deletions cut 0 bases from V and 9 bases from J, with 21 bases between. From germline, CDR1 is SGHTA and CDR2 FQGNSA. This CDR3 has 16 amino acids. This CDR3 is CASSLAPRLALTGQYF. Written as DNA, the CDR3 is TGTGCCAGCAGCTTAGCGCCTCGCCTAGCGCTGACCGGGCAGTACTTC. The full variable domain, in which reference TRBV7-2 and TRBJ2-7 provide the parts outside the CDR3, is GAGVSQSPSNKVTEKGKDVELRCDPISGHTALYWYRQSLGQGLEFLIYFQGNSAPDKSGLPSDRFSAERTGGSVSTLTIQRTQQEDSAVYLCASSLAPRLALTGQYFGPGTRLTVT.

The V and J genes are TRBV5-1 and TRBJ2-5, with TRBD2 identical over 7 bases. This CDR3 spans 13 amino acids. In germline, CDR1 is SGHRS, CDR2 YFSETQ. V lost 2 bases, J lost 5 bases, and 3 bases stayed unmatched. CDR3 nucleotides: TGCGCCAGCAGCTTAACACTAGCGGAGACCCAGTACTTC. Its translation: CASSLTLAETQYF.

The chain links TRBV4-3 to TRBJ1-4; D unclear. The CDR3 spans 16 residues. The germline gives CDR1 LGHNA, CDR2 YSLEER. V lost 2 bases, J lost 4 bases, and 14 bases lay in between. The CDR3 DNA is TGCGCCAGCAGCCAAAGGGCGGGAGGGAATAATGAAAAACTGTTTTTT. Translating gives CASSQRAGGNNEKLFF.

Comment on this clone: Other DNA sequences within the sample encode an identical CDR3. The chain recombines TRBV5-5 with TRBJ1-2, with TRBD1 identical over 10 bases. Germline values: CDR1 SGHKS, CDR2 YYEKEE (reference sequence). Trimming removed 0 bases from V and 8 bases from J; junction bases left unmatched: 4. CDR3 length equals 14 residues. The CDR3 sequence: CASSLGQGAGGYTF. CDR3 in DNA: TGTGCCAGCAGCTTGGGACAGGGGGCCGGGGGCTACACCTTC.

The chain carries TRBV2 and TRBJ2-5, with TRBD2 matching over 9 bases. The J call is uncertain, as TRBJ2-7 better fits the DNA end. The germline CDR1 and CDR2 sequences are SNHLY and FYNNEI. The CDR3 totals 13 residues. CDR3 region: CASTSGASYEQYF. The CDR3 nucleotides read TGTGCCAGCACTAGCGGGGCGTCCTACGAGCAGTACTTC.

J is TRBJ2-7 and V is TRBV7-2; D not certain. V shed 5 bases and J shed 6 bases, with 11 bases lying between them. Germline loops: CDR1 SGHTA, CDR2 FQGNSA. The CDR3 extends over 12 amino acids. CDR3 region: CASSHRRTEQYF. CDR3 sequence (DNA): TGTGCCAGCAGCCACCGCAGGACCGAGCAGTACTTC.

J is TRBJ2-5 and V is TRBV19, with D unclear. The V gene's germline CDR1 is LNHDA and CDR2 SQIVND (reference sequence). V dropped 9 bases and J dropped 3 bases, with 11 bases sitting between them. This CDR3 comprises 12 residues. Here the CDR3 reads CASVGREETQYF. The CDR3 DNA reads TGTGCCAGCGTGGGCAGAGAAGAGACCCAGTACTTC.

The rearrangement uses TRBV10-2 and TRBJ2-3; 12 nucleotides line up with TRBD2. CDR1 is WSHSY, CDR2 SAAADI, per germline. V lost 6 bases to trimming and J lost 5 bases; unmatched junction nucleotides: 3. The CDR3 spans 14 residues. This chain's CDR3 is CASRALAGGDTQYF. CDR3 coding DNA: TGCGCCAGCAGGGCACTAGCGGGAGGAGATACGCAGTATTTT.

CDR3 nucleotide sequence: TGTGCCAGCGCAGACACCGCCGGCGCTGAAGCTTTCTTT. This sequence encodes CASADTAGAEAFF. The rearrangement uses TRBV28 and TRBJ1-1; no clear D. The CDR3 is made up of 13 amino acids. The V end was cut by 8 bases, the J end by 6 bases, with 16 bases between. Germline CDR1 and CDR2: MDHEN and SYDVKM.

The chain links TRBV7-2 to TRBJ2-2, with 11 bases lining up with TRBD2. J gave up 3 bases and V 3 bases, and 6 bases lay outside the gene matches. The CDR3 consists of 17 residues. Germline V CDR1 and CDR2: SGHTA, FQGNSA. CDR3 region: CASSLRIAGGDTGELFF. Written as DNA, the CDR3 is TGTGCCAGCAGCTTGAGAATAGCGGGAGGGGACACCGGGGAGCTGTTTTTT.

This chain links TRBV6-5 with TRBJ1-6, with D unclear. The germline CDR1 and CDR2 sequences are MNHEY and SVGAGI. The CDR3 length is 14 residues. V lost 0 bases and J 13 bases, leaving 13 bases between the germline ends. CDR3 DNA: TGTGCCAGCAGTTACTCGATTCGTGCTTCCCCCCTCCACTTT. As protein: CASSYSIRASPLHF.

This clone was found a few times. The chain carries TRBV29-1 and TRBJ1-1; D not certain. Germline V gene data show CDR1 as SQVTM and CDR2 as ANQGSEA. CDR3 size: 13 residues. V was trimmed by 0 bases and J by 1 base, leaving 6 bases between them. CDR3 sequence reads: CSVEDRTNTEAFF. The CDR3 DNA follows: TGCAGCGTTGAAGACAGGACGAACACTGAAGCTTTCTTT.

The rearrangement links TRBV2 to TRBJ1-5, with D possibly being TRBD1 (6 bases). V shed 4 bases and J shed 5 bases, with 15 bases lying between them. In germline, CDR1 is SNHLY, CDR2 FYNNEI. This CDR3 spans 15 amino acids. CDR3 coding DNA: TGTGCCAGCAGTGCTAGGGCAGGGGAGGATCAGCCCCAGCATTTT. Translated: CASSARAGEDQPQHF.

As to this clone: The same CDR3 is also encoded by other DNA sequences in this sample. The rearrangement uses TRBV20-1 and TRBJ1-1; the D is unclear. Germline V lookup: CDR1 DFQATT, CDR2 SNEGSKA (reference sequence). Deletions cut 5 bases from V and 2 bases from J, with 3 bases between. The CDR3 consists of 10 residues. CDR3 region: CSAPNTEAFF. CDR3 in DNA: TGCAGTGCTCCTAACACTGAAGCTTTCTTT.

The V call is TRBV2, the J call TRBJ1-1; 7 positions agree with TRBD1. The V gene's germline CDR1 is SNHLY and CDR2 FYNNEI. This CDR3 region has 16 residues. J was trimmed by 0 bases and V by 7 bases; bases with no gene match: 11. CDR3 DNA: TGTGCCAGCAAATCAACAGGGGCAGTAATGAACACTGAAGCTTTCTTT. This translates into CASKSTGAVMNTEAFF.